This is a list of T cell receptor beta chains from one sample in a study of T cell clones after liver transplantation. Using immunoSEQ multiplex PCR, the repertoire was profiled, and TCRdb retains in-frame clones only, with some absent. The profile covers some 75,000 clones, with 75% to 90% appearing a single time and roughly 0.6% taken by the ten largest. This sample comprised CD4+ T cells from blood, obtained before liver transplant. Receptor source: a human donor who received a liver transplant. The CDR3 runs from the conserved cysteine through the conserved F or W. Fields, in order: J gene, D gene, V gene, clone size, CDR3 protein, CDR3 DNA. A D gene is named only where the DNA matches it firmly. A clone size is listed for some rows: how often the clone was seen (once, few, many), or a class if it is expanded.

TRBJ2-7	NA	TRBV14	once	CASSRKREQYF	TGTGCCAGCAGCCGTAAGAGGGAGCAGTACTTC
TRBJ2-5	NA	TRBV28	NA	CASSGWRDRRETQYF	TGTGCCAGCAGTGGCTGGAGAGACAGAAGGGAGACCCAGTACTTC
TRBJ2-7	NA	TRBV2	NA	CASRGTHSYEQYF	TGTGCCAGCAGAGGGACACACAGCTACGAGCAGTACTTC
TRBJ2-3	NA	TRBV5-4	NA	CASSLVSASGTDTQYF	TGTGCCAGCAGCTTGGTTTCGGCTAGCGGCACAGATACGCAGTATTTT
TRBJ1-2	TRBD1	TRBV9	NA	CASSVAGNRGTGYTF	TGTGCCAGCAGCGTAGCCGGGAACAGGGGGACGGGCTACACCTTC
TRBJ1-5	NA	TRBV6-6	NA	CASSPRPSGQPQHF	TGTGCCAGCAGTCCAAGGCCCTCGGGGCAGCCCCAGCATTTT
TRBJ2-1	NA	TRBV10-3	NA	CAISGTEDNEQFF	TGTGCCATCAGCGGGACGGAGGACAATGAGCAGTTCTTC
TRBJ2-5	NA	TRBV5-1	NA	CASSLGAGSVPETQYF	TGCGCCAGCAGCCTGGGGGCCGGGAGCGTCCCAGAGACCCAGTACTTC
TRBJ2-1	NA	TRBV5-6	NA	CASSPRQGGYNEQFF	TGTGCCAGCAGCCCAAGACAGGGAGGTTATAATGAGCAGTTCTTC
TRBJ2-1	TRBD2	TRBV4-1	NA	CASSLTGGLADSSYNEQFF	TGCGCCAGCAGCCTAACCGGGGGACTAGCGGACTCCTCCTACAATGAGCAGTTCTTC
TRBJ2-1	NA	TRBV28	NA	CARDTTWRWGNEQFF	TGTGCCAGAGACACTACGTGGCGGTGGGGGAATGAGCAGTTCTTC
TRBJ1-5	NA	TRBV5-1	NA	CASSLLGMGNQPQHF	TGCGCCAGCAGCTTGTTGGGAATGGGCAATCAGCCCCAGCATTTT
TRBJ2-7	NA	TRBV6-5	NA	CASSYRSGTNYEQYF	TGTGCCAGCAGTTATCGATCCGGGACAAACTACGAGCAGTACTTC
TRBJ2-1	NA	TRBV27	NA	CASSGIRHSYNEQFF	TGTGCCAGCTCAGGGATACGACACTCCTACAATGAGCAGTTCTTC
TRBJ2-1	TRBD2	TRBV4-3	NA	CASSQTLLASNEQFF	TGCGCCAGCAGCCAAACCCTACTAGCGTCCAATGAGCAGTTCTTC
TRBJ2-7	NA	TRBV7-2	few	CASSLTGLGYEQYF	TGTGCCAGCAGCTTAACAGGTTTGGGCTACGAGCAGTACTTC
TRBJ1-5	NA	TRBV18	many	CASSPRESREYSNQPQHF	TGTGCCAGCTCACCACGCGAGAGCAGGGAATATAGCAATCAGCCCCAGCATTTT
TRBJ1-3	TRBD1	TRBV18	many	CASSPGTEDTIYF	TGTGCCAGCTCTCCCGGGACAGAGGACACCATATATTTT
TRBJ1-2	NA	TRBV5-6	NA	CASSLDRDGYTF	TGTGCCAGCAGCTTGGACAGAGATGGCTACACCTTC
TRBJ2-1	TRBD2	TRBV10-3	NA	CAIKALAENEQFF	TGTGCCATCAAGGCACTAGCGGAGAATGAGCAGTTCTTC
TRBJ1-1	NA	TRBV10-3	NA	CAISEQNTEAFF	TGTGCCATCAGTGAGCAGAACACTGAAGCTTTCTTT
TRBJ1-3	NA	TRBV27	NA	CASSTRHAGDTIYF	TGTGCCAGCAGTACTCGACACGCCGGAGACACCATATATTTT
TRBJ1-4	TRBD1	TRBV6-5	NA	CASSDRTGGSEKLFF	TGTGCCAGCAGCGATCGGACAGGGGGCTCTGAAAAACTGTTTTTT
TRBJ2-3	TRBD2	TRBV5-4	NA	CASSLESSGRPGTQYF	TGTGCCAGCAGCTTGGAGTCTAGCGGGAGGCCCGGTACGCAGTATTTT
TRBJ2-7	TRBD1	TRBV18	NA	CASSLGQGAREQYF	TGTGCCAGCTCACTGGGACAGGGGGCACGAGAGCAGTACTTC
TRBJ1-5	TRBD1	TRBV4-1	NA	CASSLDRGQPQHF	TGCGCCAGCAGTCTGGACAGGGGCCAGCCCCAGCATTTT
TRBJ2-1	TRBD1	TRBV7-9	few	CASSWTGYNEQFF	TGTGCCAGCAGCTGGACAGGGTACAATGAGCAGTTCTTC
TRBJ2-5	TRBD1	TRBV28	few	CASRNNRGGEKETQYF	TGTGCCAGCAGAAATAACAGGGGTGGGGAGAAAGAGACCCAGTACTTC
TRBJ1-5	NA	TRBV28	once	CASSLQGPRPQHF	TGTGCCAGCAGTTTGCAGGGCCCAAGGCCCCAGCATTTT
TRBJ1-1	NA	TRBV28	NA	CASTGGTRQNTEAFF	TGTGCCAGCACTGGGGGGACACGGCAGAACACTGAAGCTTTCTTT
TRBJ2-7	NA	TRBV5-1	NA	CATAGGQGSAYEQYF	TGCGCCACGGCCGGAGGGCAGGGGTCGGCCTACGAGCAGTACTTC
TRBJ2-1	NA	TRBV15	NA	CATSSRDPWIRQFF	TGTGCCACCAGCAGCCGGGACCCCTGGATTCGGCAGTTCTTC
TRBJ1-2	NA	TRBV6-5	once	CASSSTGALVSGYTF	TGTGCCAGCAGCTCCACGGGGGCCCTGGTTTCCGGCTACACCTTC
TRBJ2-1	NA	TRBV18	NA	CASSPRTQGDEQFF	TGTGCCAGCTCACCTCGAACCCAGGGCGATGAGCAGTTCTTC